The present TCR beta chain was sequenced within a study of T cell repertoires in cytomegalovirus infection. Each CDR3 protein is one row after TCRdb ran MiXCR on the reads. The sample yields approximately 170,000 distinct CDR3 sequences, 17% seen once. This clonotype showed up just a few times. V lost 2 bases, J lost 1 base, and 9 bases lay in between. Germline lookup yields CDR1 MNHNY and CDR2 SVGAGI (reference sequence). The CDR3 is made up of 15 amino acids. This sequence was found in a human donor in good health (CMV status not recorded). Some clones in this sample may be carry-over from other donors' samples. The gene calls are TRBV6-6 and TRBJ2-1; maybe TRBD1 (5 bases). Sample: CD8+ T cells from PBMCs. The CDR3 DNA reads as TGTGCCAGCAGTTACAGGGGTCCGTCCTACAATGAGCAGTTCTTC. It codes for CASSYRGPSYNEQFF.